Below are 9 T cell receptor beta chains sequenced from a single sample in a study of identical twins. TCRdb reprocessed the 5' RACE reads via MiXCR and lists one record per CDR3 protein. Here the sample spans 200,000 to 300,000 distinct CDR3 sequences, approximately 11% being singletons. This sample was shared with a second study, whose subject was yellow fever vaccine responses in identical twins.

Sequences were obtained from memory (CD45RO+) T cells sorted from blood. Receptors were obtained from a woman between 18 and 29 years old in good health.

The chain couples TRBV7-8 to TRBJ2-1; D remains unclear. The germline gives CDR1 SGHVS, CDR2 FQNEAQ. Deletions cut 2 bases from V and 5 bases from J, with 7 bases between. This CDR3 contains 13 residues. CDR3 residues: CASSLNPDNEQFF. DNA of the CDR3: TGTGCCAGCAGCTTAAACCCAGACAATGAGCAGTTCTTC.

This clonotype was recorded a few times. This rearrangement joins TRBV29-1 to TRBJ2-3; D is possibly TRBD1 or TRBD2 (7 bases each). The germline V gene encodes CDR1 SQVTM and CDR2 ANQGSEA. V was shortened by 6 bases and J by 6 bases, with 16 bases between the two germline ends. The CDR3 runs 13 residues. The CDR3, as DNA: TGCAGCGTCCCTAGCGGAGGGGGCGATACGCAGTATTTT. Residues: CSVPSGGGDTQYF.

This clonotype was observed many times. The V and J genes are TRBV28 and TRBJ2-7; D unresolved. From germline, CDR1 is MDHEN and CDR2 SYDVKM. Deletions cut 3 bases from V and 4 bases from J, with 16 bases between. This CDR3 has 15 residues. Here the CDR3 reads CASSFRARNLYEQYF. The DNA for the CDR3 is TGTGCCAGCAGTTTTAGGGCCAGAAACTTGTACGAGCAGTACTTC.

This clonotype was recorded many times. This chain connects TRBV10-3 to TRBJ2-3; D possibly uses TRBD1 or TRBD2 (5 bases each). Trimming left V 4 bases short and J 4 bases short, with 15 bases between. Germline V gene lookup returns CDR1 ENHRY and CDR2 SYGVKD. The CDR3 runs 15 residues. CDR3 in DNA: TGTGCCATCAGTGGGGACCTAGGTATCGCAGATACGCAGTATTTT. This translates into CAISGDLGIADTQYF.

The rearrangement links TRBV5-6 to TRBJ2-3, with D perhaps assigned TRBD1 or TRBD2 (5 bases each). Per germline, CDR1 SGHDT and CDR2 YYEEEE. The CDR3 covers 14 residues. Trimming cost V 1 base and J 4 bases, with 10 bases left between them. CDR3 region: CASSLIEGSDTQYF. CDR3 nucleotides: TGTGCCAGCAGCTTGATTGAGGGGTCAGATACGCAGTATTTT.

V gene TRBV27 combines with J gene TRBJ2-7, with D possibly called TRBD1 or TRBD2 (6 bases each). The CDR3 is 15 residues long. Trimming shortened V by 2 bases and J by 5 bases, and 16 bases separated the two germline ends. Germline CDR1 reads MNHEY; CDR2 reads SMNVEV (reference sequence). CDR3 sequence reads: CASSLGGTIVNEQYF. Written as DNA, the CDR3 is TGTGCCAGCAGTTTAGGGGGGACAATTGTCAACGAGCAGTACTTC.

The chain links TRBV24-1 to TRBJ2-1; 7 bases are a match to TRBD2. The CDR3 totals 16 residues. CDR1 and CDR2 from the germline V gene are KGHDR and SFDVKD. J gave up 4 bases and V 4 bases, and 9 bases lay outside the gene matches. The CDR3 region is CATSDSGRATYNEQFF. CDR3 DNA: TGTGCCACCAGTGACTCAGGGAGGGCCACGTACAATGAGCAGTTCTTC.

A few counts support this clonotype. This sequence joins TRBV20-1 and TRBJ2-5; D is possibly TRBD2 (6 bases). The V end lost 2 bases, the J end lost 1 base, and 11 bases lay between the germline ends. This CDR3 contains 14 residues. Germline V lookup: CDR1 DFQATT, CDR2 SNEGSKA (reference sequence). CDR3 in DNA: TGCAGTGCTAGAATGGGTAGCGGCCAAGAGACCCAGTACTTC. It specifies CSARMGSGQETQYF.

A few counts support this clonotype. The chain recombines TRBV4-3 with TRBJ2-1; TRBD1 is a possible D gene (5 bases). The CDR3 is 14 amino acids. Germline V gene lookup returns CDR1 LGHNA and CDR2 YSLEER. With 4 bases removed from V and 5 bases from J, the gap between germline ends came to 12 bases. CDR3 in amino acids: CASSLDSLNNEQFF. The DNA for the CDR3 is TGCGCCAGCAGCCTCGACAGTCTGAACAATGAGCAGTTCTTC.